A selection of T cell receptor beta chains follows, all from one sample in a study of blood T cell repertoires in COVID-19. TCRdb's copy holds only in-frame clones and misses some; the assay was immunoSEQ multiplex PCR. The repertoire has 150,000 to 200,000 clones, around 89% of them found once; the top ten carry roughly 26%. The sequenced sample was peripheral blood. These receptors all stem from a man in his sixties with acute or convalescent COVID-19. The CDR3 runs from the conserved cysteine through the conserved F or W. The D gene is left open where the match is weak. Some rows mark clone size as missing; the rest say once, few, many or name a class of expanded clone.

TRBD2	-	TRBJ2-5	TRBV11-3	TGTGCCAGCAGCAGTCGCGACGGGGGGTCAGAGACCCAGTACTTC	CASSSRDGGSETQYF
TRBD1	-	TRBJ1-2	TRBV5-5	TGTGCCAGCAGCTTGGCCACCGGGACAGAAGGCTACACCTTC	CASSLATGTEGYTF
TRBD1	few	TRBJ1-6	TRBV6-6	TGTGCCAGCAGCGGAATCAGGAACAGGGGGGAAAGAAGGAATAATTCACCCCTCCACTTT	CASSGIRNRGERRNNSPLHF
-	-	TRBJ1-6	TRBV3-1/TRBV3-2	TGTGCCAGCAGCCAAGATCCCGGAGGCAGCTCACCCCTCCACTTT	CASSQDPGGSSPLHF
-	-	TRBJ1-1	TRBV19	TGTGTCAGTAGATCCCCGGCGGGGGGGGACACTGAAGCTTTCTTT	CVSRSPAGGDTEAFF
-	-	TRBJ1-6	TRBV2	TGTGCCAGCGGAAGCGGTAGTTCACCCCTCCACTTT	CASGSGSSPLHF
-	-	TRBJ2-1	TRBV11-2	TGTGCCAGCAGCTTAGATTACGGCGGAAATGAGCAGTTCTTC	CASSLDYGGNEQFF
TRBD1	-	TRBJ1-4	TRBV19	TGTGCCAGTAGTATCCTAGGACAGGGGGCGAACGTAGAAAAACTGTTTTTT	CASSILGQGANVEKLFF
TRBD1	-	TRBJ2-7	TRBV11-2	TGTGCCAGCAGCTTGAGGGGACAGGGAGACAACGAGCAGTACTTC	CASSLRGQGDNEQYF
TRBD1	-	TRBJ1-4	TRBV5-1	TGCGCCAGCAGCTCGAGGGGGCGTCCGGATGAAAAACTGTTTTTT	CASSSRGRPDEKLFF
TRBD1	once	TRBJ1-2	TRBV7-8	TGTGCCAGCAGCACTAGGGCAGGGGGCGCGAAAAACTATGGCTACACCTTC	CASSTRAGGAKNYGYTF